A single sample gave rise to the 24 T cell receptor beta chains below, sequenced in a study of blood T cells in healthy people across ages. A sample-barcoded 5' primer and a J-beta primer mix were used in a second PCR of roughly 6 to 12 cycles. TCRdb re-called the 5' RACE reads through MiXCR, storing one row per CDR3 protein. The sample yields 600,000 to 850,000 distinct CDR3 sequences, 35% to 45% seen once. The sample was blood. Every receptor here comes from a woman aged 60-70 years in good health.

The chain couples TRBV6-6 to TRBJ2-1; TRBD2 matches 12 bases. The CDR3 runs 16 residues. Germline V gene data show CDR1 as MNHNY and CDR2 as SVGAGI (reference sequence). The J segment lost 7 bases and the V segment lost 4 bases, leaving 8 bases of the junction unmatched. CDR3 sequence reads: CASSSPTSGGGNEQFF. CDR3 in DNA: TGTGCCAGCAGTTCCCCGACTAGCGGGGGAGGGAATGAGCAGTTCTTC.

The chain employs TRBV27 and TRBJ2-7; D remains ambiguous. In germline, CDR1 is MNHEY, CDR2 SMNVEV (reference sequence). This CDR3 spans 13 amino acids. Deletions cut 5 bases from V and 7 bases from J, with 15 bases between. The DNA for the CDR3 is TGTGCCAGCAGTGTTGGATGGGGTGGTGAGCAGTACTTC. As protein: CASSVGWGGEQYF.

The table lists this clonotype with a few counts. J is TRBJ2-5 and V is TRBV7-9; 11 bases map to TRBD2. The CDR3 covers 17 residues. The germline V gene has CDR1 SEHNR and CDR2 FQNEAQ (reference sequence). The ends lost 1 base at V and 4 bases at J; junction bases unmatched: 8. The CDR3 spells CASSLEGSGGARETQYF. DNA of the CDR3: TGTGCCAGCAGCTTAGAGGGTAGCGGGGGGGCCCGAGAGACCCAGTACTTC.

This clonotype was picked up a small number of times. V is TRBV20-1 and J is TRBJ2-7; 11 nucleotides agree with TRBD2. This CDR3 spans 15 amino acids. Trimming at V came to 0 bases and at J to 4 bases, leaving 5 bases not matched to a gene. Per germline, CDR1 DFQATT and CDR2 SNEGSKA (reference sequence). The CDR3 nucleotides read TGCAGTGCTAGAGATCCGACTAGCGGGATGTACGAGCAGTACTTC. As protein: CSARDPTSGMYEQYF.

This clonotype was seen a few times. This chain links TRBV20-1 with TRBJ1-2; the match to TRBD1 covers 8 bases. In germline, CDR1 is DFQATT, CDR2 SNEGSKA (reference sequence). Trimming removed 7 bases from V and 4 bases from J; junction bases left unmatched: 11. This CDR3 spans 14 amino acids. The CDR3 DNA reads TGCAGTGTTCCGGGACAGGCTCTCTTCTATGGCTACACCTTC. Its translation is CSVPGQALFYGYTF.

CDR3 in DNA: TGTGCCAGCAGTCCGGATGCGCAGTATTTT. It encodes CASSPDAQYF. The chain employs TRBV12-3 or TRBV12-4 and TRBJ2-3, with no clear D. V was pared by 5 bases and J by 10 bases, with 7 bases between. The CDR3 extends over 10 amino acids.

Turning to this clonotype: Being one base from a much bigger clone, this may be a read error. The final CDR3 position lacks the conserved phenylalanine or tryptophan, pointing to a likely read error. The CDR3 region is CASSPGRYGYTL. CDR3 nucleotide sequence: TGTGCCAGCAGCCCAGGGAGGTATGGCTACACCCTC. The chain combines TRBV7-2 with TRBJ1-2; D perhaps matches TRBD1 (5 bases). The CDR3 has 12 residues. Germline V gene sequence: CDR1 SGHTA, CDR2 FQGNSA. V dropped 5 bases and J dropped 5 bases, with 9 bases sitting between them.

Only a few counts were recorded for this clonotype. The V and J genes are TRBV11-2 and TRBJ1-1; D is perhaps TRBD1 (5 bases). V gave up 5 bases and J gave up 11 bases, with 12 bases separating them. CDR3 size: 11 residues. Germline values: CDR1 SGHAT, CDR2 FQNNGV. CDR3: CASSPQGSAFF. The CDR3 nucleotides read TGTGCCAGCAGCCCCCAGGGATCTGCTTTCTTT. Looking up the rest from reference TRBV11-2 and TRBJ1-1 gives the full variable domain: EAGVAQSPRYKIIEKRQSVAFWCNPISGHATLYWYQQILGQGPKLLIQFQNNGVVDDSQLPKDRFSAERLKGVDSTLKIQPAKLEDSAVYLCASSPQGSAFFGQGTRLTVV.

The CDR3 DNA reads as TGTGCCAGCAGATATCATGTGACTAGCGGGAGGGCTCATGTGACCCAGTACTTC. Translation gives CASRYHVTSGRAHVTQYF. This chain connects TRBV7-9 to TRBJ2-5; 14 bases are shared with TRBD2. The CDR3 has 18 residues. V was pared by 6 bases and J by 7 bases, with 16 bases of the junction left unmatched. Germline V CDR1 and CDR2: SEHNR, FQNEAQ (reference sequence).

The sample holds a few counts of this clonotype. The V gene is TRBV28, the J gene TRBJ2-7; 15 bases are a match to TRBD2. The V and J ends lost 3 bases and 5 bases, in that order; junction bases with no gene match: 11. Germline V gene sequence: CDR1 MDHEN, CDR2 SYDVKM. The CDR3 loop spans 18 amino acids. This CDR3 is CASSFLGLAGGPPNEQYF. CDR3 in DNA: TGTGCCAGCAGTTTCCTCGGACTAGCGGGAGGGCCCCCCAACGAGCAGTACTTC.

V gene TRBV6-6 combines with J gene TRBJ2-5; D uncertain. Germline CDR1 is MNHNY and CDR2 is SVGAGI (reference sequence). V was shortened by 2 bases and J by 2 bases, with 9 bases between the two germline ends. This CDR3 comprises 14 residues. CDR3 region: CASSYRADQETQYF. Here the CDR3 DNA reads TGTGCCAGCAGTTACAGGGCAGATCAAGAGACCCAGTACTTC.

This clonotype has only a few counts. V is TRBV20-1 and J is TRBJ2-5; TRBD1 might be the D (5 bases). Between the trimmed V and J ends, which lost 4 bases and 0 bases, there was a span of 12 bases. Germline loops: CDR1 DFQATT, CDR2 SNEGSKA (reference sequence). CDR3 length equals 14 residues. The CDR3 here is CSAIRDRYQETQYF. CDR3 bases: TGCAGTGCTATTCGTGACAGATACCAAGAGACCCAGTACTTC.

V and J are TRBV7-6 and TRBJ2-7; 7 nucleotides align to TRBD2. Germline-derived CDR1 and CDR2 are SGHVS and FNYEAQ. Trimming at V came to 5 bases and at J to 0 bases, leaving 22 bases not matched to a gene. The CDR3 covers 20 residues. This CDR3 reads CASSLISGGTGSISSYEQYF. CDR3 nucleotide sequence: TGTGCCAGCAGCCTCATCTCCGGGGGGACGGGTTCCATTAGCTCCTACGAGCAGTACTTC.

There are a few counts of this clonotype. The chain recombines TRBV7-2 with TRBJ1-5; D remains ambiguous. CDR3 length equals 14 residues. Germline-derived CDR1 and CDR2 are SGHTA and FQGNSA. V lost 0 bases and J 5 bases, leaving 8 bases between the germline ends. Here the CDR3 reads CASSLASGDQPQHF. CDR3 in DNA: TGTGCCAGCAGCTTAGCGAGCGGGGATCAGCCCCAGCATTTT.

CDR3 DNA: TGCGCCAGCAGCGTGGGGTGGTCGGAGACCCAGTACTTC. This encodes CASSVGWSETQYF. This chain connects TRBV5-1 to TRBJ2-5, with no clear D. The CDR3 loop spans 13 amino acids. Trimming took off 4 bases at V and 5 bases at J, with 12 bases between the two ends. Germline V gives CDR1 SGHRS, CDR2 YFSETQ.

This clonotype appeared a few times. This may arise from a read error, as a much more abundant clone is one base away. The CDR3 sequence: CSDQGPYNEQYF. The CDR3 DNA is TGCAGCGACCAAGGGCCTTACAATGAGCAGTACTTC. The genes are TRBV29-1 and TRBJ2-1; D is ambiguous. The J call may not be correct, given that the DNA end is closer to TRBJ2-7. There are 12 residues in the CDR3. Germline V gives CDR1 SQVTM, CDR2 ANQGSEA.

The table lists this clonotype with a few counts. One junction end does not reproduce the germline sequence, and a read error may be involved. The CDR3 DNA reads TGTGCCGCAGGGGGCCGCGCCTCCTATAATGAGCAGTTCTTC. This gives the protein CAAGGRASYNEQFF. The V gene is TRBV27, the J gene TRBJ2-1, with 8 bases aligning to TRBD1. Germline lookup yields CDR1 MNHEY and CDR2 SMNVEV (reference sequence). The CDR3 is 14 residues long.

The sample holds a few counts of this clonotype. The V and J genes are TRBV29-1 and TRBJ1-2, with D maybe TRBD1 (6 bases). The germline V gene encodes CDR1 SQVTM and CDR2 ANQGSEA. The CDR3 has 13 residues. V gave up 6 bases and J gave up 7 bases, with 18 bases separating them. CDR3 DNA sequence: TGCAGCGTGACGGGGGGGCAGGCCGGTGGCTACACCTTC. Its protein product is CSVTGGQAGGYTF.

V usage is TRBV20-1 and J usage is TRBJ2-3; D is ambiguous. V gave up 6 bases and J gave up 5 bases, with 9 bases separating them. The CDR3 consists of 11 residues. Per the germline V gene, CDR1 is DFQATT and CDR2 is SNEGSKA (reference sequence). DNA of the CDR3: TGCAGTGCCAACCCCCAAGATACGCAGTATTTT. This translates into CSANPQDTQYF.

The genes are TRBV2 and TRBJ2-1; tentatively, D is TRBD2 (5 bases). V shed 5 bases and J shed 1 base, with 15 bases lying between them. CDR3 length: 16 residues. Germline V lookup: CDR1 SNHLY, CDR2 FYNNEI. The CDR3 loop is CASSPFGVASYNEQFF. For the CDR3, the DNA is TGTGCCAGCAGTCCCTTCGGGGTAGCGTCCTACAATGAGCAGTTCTTC.

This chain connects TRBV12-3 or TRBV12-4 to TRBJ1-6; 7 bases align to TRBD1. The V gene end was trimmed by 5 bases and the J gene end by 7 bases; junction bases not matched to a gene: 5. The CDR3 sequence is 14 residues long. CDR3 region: CASSGTVENSPLHF. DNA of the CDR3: TGTGCCAGCAGTGGGACAGTCGAAAATTCACCCCTCCACTTT.

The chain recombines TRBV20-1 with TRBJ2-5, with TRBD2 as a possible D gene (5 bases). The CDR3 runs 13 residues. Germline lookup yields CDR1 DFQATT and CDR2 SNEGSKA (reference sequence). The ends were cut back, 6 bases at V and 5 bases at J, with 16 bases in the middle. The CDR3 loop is CSARRAEVETQYF. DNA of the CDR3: TGCAGTGCCCGTCGGGCGGAGGTGGAGACCCAGTACTTC.

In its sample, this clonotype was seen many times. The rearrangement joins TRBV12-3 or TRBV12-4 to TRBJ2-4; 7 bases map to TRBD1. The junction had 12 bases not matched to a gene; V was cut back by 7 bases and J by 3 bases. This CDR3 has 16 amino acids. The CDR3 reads CASTFSDQGVKNIQYF. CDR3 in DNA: TGTGCCAGCACCTTCAGTGACCAGGGGGTCAAAAACATTCAGTACTTC.

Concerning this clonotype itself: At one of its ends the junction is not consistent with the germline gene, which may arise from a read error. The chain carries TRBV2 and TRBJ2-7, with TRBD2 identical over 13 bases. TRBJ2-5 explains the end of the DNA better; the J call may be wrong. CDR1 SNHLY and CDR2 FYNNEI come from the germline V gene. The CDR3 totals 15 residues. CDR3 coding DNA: TGTGCCTGCAGGACCGGGACTAGCGGGACAGAGACCCAGTACTTC. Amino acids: CACRTGTSGTETQYF.